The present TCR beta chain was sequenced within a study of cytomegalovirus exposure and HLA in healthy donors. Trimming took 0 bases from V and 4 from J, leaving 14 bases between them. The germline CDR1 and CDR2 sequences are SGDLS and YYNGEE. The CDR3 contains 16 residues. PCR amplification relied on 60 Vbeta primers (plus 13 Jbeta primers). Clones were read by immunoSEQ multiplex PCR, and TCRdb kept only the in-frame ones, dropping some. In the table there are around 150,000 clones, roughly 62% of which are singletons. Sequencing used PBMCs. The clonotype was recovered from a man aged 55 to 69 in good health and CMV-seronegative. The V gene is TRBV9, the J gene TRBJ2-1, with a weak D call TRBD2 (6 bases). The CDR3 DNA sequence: TGTGCCAGCAGCGTAGGTCCGGGAGAGTTTTACAATGAGCAGTTCTTC. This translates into CASSVGPGEFYNEQFF.